Sequencing of this TCR beta chain was carried out in a study of vaccination and CD4 T cells after COVID-19. Study conclusions and caveats: The median proportion of reactive clones detected only post-vaccination in convalescent patients was roughly 90%.

This sample's treatment: approximately 9-day PBMC culture with coronavirus spike peptide pools or control peptides (ViraFEST assay). CD4+ T-cell collection from the unexposed donor predated the COVID-19 pandemic (2011-2018). With approximately 10 ug/ml peptide pools and roughly 9.4 IU/ml IL-2, PBMCs were cultured at about 2 million per well. Sequencing of the DNA from cultured CD4+ T cells was carried out with the Oncomine TCR Beta short-read assay. TCRdb called the PCR reads again in MiXCR, with one record for every CDR3 protein. This sample has 9,000 to 10,000 distinct CDR3 sequences; approximately 40% occur once, and the top ten carry around 11%. Between the trimmed V and J ends, which lost 7 bases and 6 bases, there was a span of 20 bases. Germline values: CDR1 ENHRY, CDR2 SYGVKD. This CDR3 is 15 amino acids long. In this sample, this clonotype is large. As yet, its antigen is unknown.

This clonotype originated in a human donor in good health. This chain connects TRBV10-3 to TRBJ2-3; possible D gene TRBD2, 5 bases. The sequenced sample was CD4+ T cells from blood, cultured in vitro. The chain's CDR3 is CAIKDLIMGGDTQYF. For the CDR3, the DNA is TGTGCCATCAAGGACCTCATTATGGGCGGGGATACGCAGTATTTT.